Detailed here is one TCR beta chain. Generated by immunoSEQ multiplex PCR, the TCRdb table keeps only in-frame clones and is missing some. Found here are some 200,000 clones, about nine tenths of them singletons; the top ten hold approximately 10%. The data are from a study of blood T cell repertoires in COVID-19. For the study at large: T cells, B-cell-depleted T cells, or PBMCs provided the cDNA or gDNA that served as material.

Participants were aged about 18 to 90 years, lived in 20 to 30 US areas, and enrolled virtually. CDR1 KGHDR and CDR2 SFDVKD come from the germline V gene. V was pared by 4 bases and J by 1 base, with 9 bases between. This CDR3 is 15 amino acids long. V and J are TRBV24-1 and TRBJ2-2, with a weak D call TRBD1 (6 bases). Sample: PBMCs or T cells enriched from blood (not recorded which). The TCR comes from a young man with acute COVID-19. The CDR3 DNA reads TGTGCCACCAGTGACCTACAGGGGAACACCGGGGAGCTGTTTTTT. Protein product: CATSDLQGNTGELFF.